This TCR beta chain was captured by sequencing in a study of CXCR3-negative and CXCR3-positive naive CD8 T cells. Broader study findings: Sequencing showed both naive subsets with comparably high diversity, and memory CD8+ cells much lower. Cryopreserved PBMCs had partly decreased CXCR3 expression; fresh PBMCs were used in most assays. Naive cells positive for CXCR3 carried more hydrophobic TRB CDR3s than CXCR3-negative ones.

Preparation of TRB cDNA libraries relied on 5' RACE carrying UMI labels. With the 5' RACE reads reprocessed, TCRdb shows one record per CDR3 protein and no DNA. The sample includes 70,000 to 95,000 distinct CDR3 sequences. Note on this clonotype: Its specificity is unknown.

CDR1 is SGHNT, CDR2 YYREEE, per germline (reference sequence). CDR3 length: 15 amino acids. 300,000 cells per CD8+ T cell subset were flow-sorted in triplicate. The chain links TRBV5-4 to TRBJ2-7; TCRdb reports TRBD2, a call that lacks DNA to check it against. Sequences were obtained from naive CXCR3- CD8+ T cells from blood. Subset reported: CD45RO-CCR7+CD27+CD95- naive CD8+ T cells lacking CXCR3 (TNR3-). The sequence derives from a human donor in good health. Some clones in this sample may be carry-over from other donors' samples. The CDR3: CASSDPGLNSYEQYF.